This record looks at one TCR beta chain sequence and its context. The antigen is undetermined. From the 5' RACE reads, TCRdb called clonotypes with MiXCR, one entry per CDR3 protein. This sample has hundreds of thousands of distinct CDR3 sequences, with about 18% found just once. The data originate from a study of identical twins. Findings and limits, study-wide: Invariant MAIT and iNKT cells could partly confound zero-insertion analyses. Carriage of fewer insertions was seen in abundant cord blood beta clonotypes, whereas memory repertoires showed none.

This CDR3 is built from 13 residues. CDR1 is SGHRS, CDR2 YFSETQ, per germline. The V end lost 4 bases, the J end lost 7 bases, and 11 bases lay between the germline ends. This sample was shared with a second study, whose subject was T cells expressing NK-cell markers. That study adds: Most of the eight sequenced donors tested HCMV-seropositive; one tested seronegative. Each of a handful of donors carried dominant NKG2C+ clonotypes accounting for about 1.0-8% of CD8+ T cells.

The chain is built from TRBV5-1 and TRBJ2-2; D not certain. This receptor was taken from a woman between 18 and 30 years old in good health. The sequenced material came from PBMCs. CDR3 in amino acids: CASSPTALGELFF. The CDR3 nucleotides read TGCGCCAGCAGCCCCACAGCGCTCGGGGAGCTGTTTTTT.